This TCR beta chain came from a study of cytomegalovirus exposure and HLA in healthy donors (dated by TCRdb to about 2017). About the study as a whole: According to an earlier analysis of 550 to 750 of the donors, about 179 million T cells yielded roughly 110 million unique TCR beta sequences and 276 Gb of sequence data. To study patterns of TCR occurrence, a later analysis re-analyzed previously published TCR beta repertoires from just over 650 donors and added high-resolution HLA genotyping. Among several hundred genotyped donors of the cohort, an average of approximately 240,000 unique TCR beta nucleotide sequences was sequenced per donor, of which about 19% were non-productive. Approximately 310 gigabases of sequencing data and approximately 93 million unique TCR sequences were included in an early release covering 500 to 750 HLA-typed donors. Both class I and class II loci were covered by HLA typing, at four-digit resolution. Genome-wide SNP genotypes for about 60% of the roughly 700 donors were used in a later genetic analysis, which treated that subset as a discovery cohort. A separate validation cohort of roughly 130 different subjects was used in addition to the 666-subject first cohort. All discovery cohort repertoires had been generated on a single sequencing platform. Roughly 5 DR-DQ haplotypes were handled as single units for association and clustering because linkage in the cohort was strong. The number of typed donors differed by locus: about 620-630 for A, B, C, DRB1 and DQB1; 500 to 550 for DQA1; approximately 600 for DPA1; and some 430 for DPB1. Donor age, sex, ethnicity and CMV serostatus were compiled alongside the repertoire data. In the later analysis, no new phenotypic data were used to find candidate immune exposures; instead, reliance was placed on TCR beta sequences and their occurrence across donors. In an earlier analysis of 587 of the donors, high-throughput TCR beta sequencing was used to judge whether each TCR beta V gene segment behaved as functional or pseudogenic. High-throughput TCR immunosequencing, statistical association of individual TCRs with disease status, and machine learning were combined to predict cytomegalovirus infection status. The T cell repertoires of 670 or so subjects were profiled by immunosequencing and related to cytomegalovirus serostatus. Of the roughly 430 genotyped donors, roughly 80% fell in the genetic ancestry cluster associated with self-reported Caucasian donors. The study was designed to test whether signatures of past pathogen exposure could be identified by cataloging public T cell receptors. General findings and caveats noted by the study authors: Because HLA typing was missing for some donors at each locus, association tests included only the typed subset. Strong co-occurrence of HLA alleles, especially DR and DQ, made assigning TCR associations to individual alleles difficult. Sequencing depth was assumed to be roughly uniform across donors in the presence/absence analyses, though that assumption may not hold. A cluster of highly shared sequence variants was judged likely to represent a technical artifact of the sequencing pipeline. A later analysis found that HLA-associated TCR beta chains were more clonally expanded and had lower generation probabilities than equally common non-associated chains. Because the 87-base-pair reads could not distinguish some IMGT-functional V segments, including TRBV6-2 and TRBV6-3, those segments were excluded. In this cohort, only TCR beta chains were sequenced, and detectable features were limited by the absence of alpha or paired-chain data. Correlated functional status among segregating V segments might be attributable to linkage disequilibrium, but an unknown experimental factor could not be ruled out. A further reported finding was that TCR beta sequences accurately predicted the HLA-A and HLA-B alleles for most subjects in the first cohort. Over 15 rarely observed V segments, including chromosome 9 orphons, were excluded from the earlier analysis of about 500 of the donors because counts were too low. Across donors, most TCR sequences were observed very rarely, whereas some public TCRs were present in many individuals. In both the original and validation cohorts, the classifier was reported to diagnose cytomegalovirus status with high specificity and sensitivity. The authors suggested that the approach could potentially be generalized to other disease states and immunological phenotypes. The study gave a list of about 150 TCR beta chains associated with cytomegalovirus. Three of the identified cytomegalovirus-associated TCR beta chains were confirmed in vitro to be specific for cytomegalovirus antigens. CMV serostatus was the only immune exposure information available for the cohort. In a later analysis, the rate of TCR association differed among HLA loci, with DRB1 alleles having the most associated TCRs and HLA-C alleles having the fewest. In a later genetic analysis, a missense DCLRE1C variant was associated with V-gene and J-gene trimming of TCR beta chains, and the association was replicated in an independent cohort. According to a later genetic analysis, donors in an Asian-associated ancestry cluster had fewer N-insertions in productive TCRs than the approximately 690-donor mean. An earlier analysis of 587 of the donors showed that most TCR beta V segments appeared in productive rearrangements either about 90% or about 30% of the time, which broadly matched IMGT annotations. According to a later analysis, parvovirus B19, influenza, CMV and Epstein-Barr virus appeared linked to several top co-occurrence clusters. Most CMV-associated TCR beta chains appeared to be HLA-restricted in a later analysis, and the HLA associations seemed to be driven largely by CMV exposure. At a false discovery rate of 0.05, a later analysis linked approximately 18,000 TCR beta sequences to specific HLA alleles.

The protocol used for the library was the immunoSEQ multiplex PCR assay. For the multiplex PCR, a mixture combining 60 forward primers for TCR Vbeta segments and 13 reverse primers for TCR Jbeta segments was used. The CDR3 region of rearranged TCR beta genes was amplified from genomic DNA by a multiplex PCR assay. On the Illumina HiSeq System, the amplified TCR beta libraries were sequenced as 87-base-pair reads. Per the source publication's procedure: A later analysis counted about 80 million unique TCR beta chains across the 666 repertoires, and approximately 11 million of these chains were shared by at least two donors. Raw reads were error-corrected and collapsed into unique sequences by a nearest-neighbor algorithm in which closely related sequences were merged to remove PCR and sequencing errors. V, D and J gene segments were assigned by aligning CDR3 sequences to IMGT reference sequences. For a sequence to be retained, a match of at least six nucleotides was required to both a V gene segment and a J gene segment. Rearrangements were classified as productive when the CDR3 lacked stop codons and remained in frame with V and J, and all other rearrangements were classified as non-productive. Following IMGT convention, CDR3 was defined as the stretch from the second conserved V-encoded cysteine up to the conserved J-encoded phenylalanine. Sequences without an unambiguous match to a single V gene segment were excluded from the earlier analysis of 450 to 750 of the donors. An earlier analysis of 587 of the donors called V segments functional above 56.7% productive rearrangements and segregating when the between-donor standard deviation exceeded 5%. A statistical classification framework was developed to diagnose cytomegalovirus status using the catalog of TCR beta chain sequences. In a later analysis, TCR nucleotide sequences were compared against IMGT/GENE-DB human TR gene sequences so that V and J genes could be assigned. Using the TCRdist pipeline, a later analysis assigned CDR3 sequences along with most-parsimonious VDJ recombination scenarios. In a later analysis, each TCR beta chain was defined by its CDR3 amino acid sequence together with its V-gene family, and reads without a unique V-gene family were excluded. To address suspected cross-contamination and a sequencing artifact, a later analysis removed a few hundred highly shared, low-generation-probability nucleotide sequences. For each public chain, a later analysis derived a clonal expansion index from normalized ranks of inferred template counts within each repertoire. In a later analysis, generation probabilities were computed using a VDJ recombination model fitted to out-of-frame rearrangements, and the results were checked against IGoR. In a later analysis, hypergeometric tests were used to score TCR-TCR, TCR-HLA and TCR-CMV co-occurrence, with a repertoire-size bias correction applied to TCR pairs. False discovery rates were estimated in a later analysis by permuting HLA or CMV assignments 20 times. In a later analysis, co-occurring TCRs were grouped with DBSCAN, and TCRdist sequence similarity was added when clustering was performed within HLA-allele-positive subsets. For co-occurrence clustering, repertoires with fewer than 30,000 or more than 120,000 public chains were excluded, along with about five repertoires with anomalous nucleotide sharing. This immuneACCESS table, as held by TCRdb, lists in-frame sequences with V and J called but not all clones. Of the missing ones, under half trace to an unresolved V gene in checked studies; the others have no known cause. V and J calls and clone size are given by that table; D and trimming were obtained from the DNA. The sample yields approximately 150,000 clones; roughly 85% were counted once. Jointly, the top ten make up about 1.8% of the sample.

In total, over 600 healthy bone marrow donors made up the cohort. At the time of sampling, all cohort members were nominally healthy, though unrecorded immune exposures were likely present. The donor was CMV seronegative and belonged to the group of approximately 320 seronegative cohort members. A peripheral blood sample was collected from each donor, and TCR beta sequencing was performed on peripheral blood mononuclear cells. Genomic DNA was extracted from the blood cell samples with the Qiagen DNeasy Blood Extraction Kit. A distance of 10 bases separates the germline ends of V and J, which lose 3 bases and 7 bases respectively. Reading from cysteine to phenylalanine, the CDR3 counts 14 amino acids. Only the CDR3 portion is preserved as DNA: 42 bases, with reading frame beginning at the first base. From the germline V gene (reference sequence), CDR1 is MNHNY and CDR2 is SVGAGI. On this clone: The antigen it recognizes is unknown. Per-base qualities were not stored, and no clone one base away is much larger.

Sequenced sample: PBMCs. The chain links TRBV6-6 with TRBJ1-6, with TRBD1 as a weak D call on 6 bases. The TCR originated in a woman younger than 45 in good health and CMV-seronegative. This receptor has the CDR3 CASSYEGENSPLHF. The sequenced DNA is TGTGCCAGCAGTTATGAGGGGGAGAATTCACCCCTCCACTTT.